A single sample gave rise to the 4 T cell receptor beta chains below, sequenced in a study of T cell responses to AZD1222 COVID-19 vaccine. TCRdb's table, derived via immunoSEQ multiplex PCR, lists solely in-frame clones and lacks some. The sample yields some 160,000 clones, 85% to 95% seen once. Here the sequenced sample was peripheral blood, taken on day 0 of AZD1222 vaccination. Receptors originate from an adult in good health.

This chain uses TRBV18 with TRBJ1-5; D is possibly TRBD1 (5 bases). CDR1 KGHSH and CDR2 LQKENI come from the germline V gene. The CDR3 has 15 residues. Trimming took 2 bases from V and 0 from J, leaving 8 bases between them. CDR3 amino acids: CASSPDRYSNQPQHF. CDR3 sequence (DNA): TGTGCCAGCTCACCAGACAGATATAGCAATCAGCCCCAGCATTTT.

This clone was seen just once. Germline is not matched at one junction end, which may reflect a read error. The V gene is TRBV19, the J gene TRBJ2-4; 7 nucleotides match TRBD1. Germline V CDR1 and CDR2: LNHDA, SQIVND (reference sequence). The CDR3 consists of 12 residues. Here the CDR3 reads CASSSYTGVTFF. CDR3 bases: TGTGCCAGTAGTTCCTATACAGGGGTTACTTTCTTC.

The chain combines TRBV5-1 with TRBJ1-1; TRBD1 aligns across 7 bases. This CDR3 spans 14 amino acids. Per the germline V gene, CDR1 is SGHRS and CDR2 is YFSETQ. The junction had 6 bases not matched to a gene; V was cut back by 0 bases and J by 7 bases. The CDR3 DNA reads as TGCGCCAGCAGCTTGGACAGGGGAGGAATTGAAGCTTTCTTT. Its protein is CASSLDRGGIEAFF.

The V call is TRBV3-1 (or the pseudogene TRBV3-2), the J call TRBJ2-7, with D hard to call. The germline gives CDR1 LGHDT, CDR2 YNNKEL (reference sequence). This CDR3 region has 12 residues. V was shortened by 2 bases and J by 7 bases, with 9 bases between the two germline ends. CDR3 sequence: CASSQSAGEQYF. The CDR3 nucleotides are TGTGCCAGCAGCCAAAGCGCCGGAGAGCAGTACTTC.